A selection of T cell receptor beta chains follows, all from one sample in a study of blood T cell repertoires in COVID-19. Assay used: immunoSEQ multiplex PCR; TCRdb lists only in-frame clones, some missing. The data contain under 200,000 clones, roughly 87% of them seen just once; the ten biggest clones take up approximately 6.2%. The sample consisted of peripheral blood. Receptor source: a woman in her forties with acute or convalescent COVID-19. Each CDR3 is given with its conserved first and last residue. A D gene is named only where the DNA matches it firmly. Not all rows give a size; the values are once, few, many and, for expanded clones, a class.

J	D	size	V	DNA	CDR3
TRBJ1-5	TRBD1	.	TRBV2	TGTGCCAGCAGTTACGGACAGGGACAGCCCCAGCATTTT	CASSYGQGQPQHF
TRBJ2-3	.	.	TRBV5-1	TGCGCCAGCAGCTCCCAAGGCGGGAGCACAGATACGCAGTATTTT	CASSSQGGSTDTQYF
TRBJ2-2	.	.	TRBV27	TGTGCCAGCAGGCTACAGGGAATCGGGGAGCTGTTTTTT	CASRLQGIGELFF
TRBJ2-7	TRBD2	once	TRBV5-4	TGTGCCAGCAGCCGGGGGGCTAGCGGGGACTACGAGCAGTACTTC	CASSRGASGDYEQYF
TRBJ2-1	TRBD2	.	TRBV3-1/TRBV3-2	TGTGCCAGCAGCCAAGTATCTAGCGGGGGCAATGAGCAGTTCTTC	CASSQVSSGGNEQFF
TRBJ2-1	TRBD2	.	TRBV5-1	TGCGCCAGCAGCCCCCGGGGCGGACCGGGACTAGCGGGGTATGGGATCTTC	CASSPRGGPGLAGYGIF
TRBJ2-7	TRBD1	few	TRBV18	TGTGCCAGCTCACCAAAAACAGGGGGCGACGAGCAGTACTTC	CASSPKTGGDEQYF
TRBJ1-1	.	.	TRBV19	TGTGCCAGCGATCACGCCAGGGGAGTTTCCAACACTGAAGCTTTCTTT	CASDHARGVSNTEAFF
TRBJ1-6	.	.	TRBV5-1	TGCGCCAGCAGCTCGACAGTGGGTAATTCACCCCTCCACTTT	CASSSTVGNSPLHF
TRBJ1-6	.	few	TRBV6-1	TGTGCCAGCAGTGAAAGGACAGAGAATTCACCCCTCCACTTT	CASSERTENSPLHF
TRBJ1-6	TRBD1	many	TRBV5-4	TGTGCCAGCAGCTTGATCGACAGGGGGCCTAATTCACCCCTCCACTTT	CASSLIDRGPNSPLHF
TRBJ2-2	.	.	TRBV3-1/TRBV3-2	TGTGCCAGCAGCCCCCGAGATAACACCGGGGAGCTGTTTTTT	CASSPRDNTGELFF
TRBJ2-2	.	.	TRBV6-5	TGTGCCAGCAGTTACTCGACTTCGAACACCGGGGAGCTGTTTTTT	CASSYSTSNTGELFF
TRBJ2-6	.	.	TRBV7-9	TGTGCCAGCAGCTTTACTGGGGCCAACGTCCTGACTTTC	CASSFTGANVLTF
TRBJ2-7	.	.	TRBV27	TGTGCCAGCAGTTTAAGGAGCGGTCTCGACGAGCAGTACTTC	CASSLRSGLDEQYF
TRBJ2-3	TRBD2	few	TRBV7-6	TGTGCCAGCAGCCCCCGGGCCCAGCGGGAGGAGGTAGCGTTAGATACGCAGTATTTT	CASSPRAQREEVALDTQYF
TRBJ2-1	TRBD1	.	TRBV19	TGTGCCAGTAGTATACAGGGGGTTGGGAATGAGCAGTTCTTC	CASSIQGVGNEQFF
TRBJ2-7	TRBD2	.	TRBV5-1	TGCGCCAGCAGCTCGGGACTAGCGGTACCCCTCGAGCAGTACTTC	CASSSGLAVPLEQYF
TRBJ2-7	.	.	TRBV2	TGTGCCAGCAGGGGCACAGGGCGGCCTTCCTACGAGCAGTACTTC	CASRGTGRPSYEQYF
TRBJ1-1	.	.	TRBV30	TGTGCCTGGAGTGGCTTGGGACTCACTGAAGCTTTCTTT	CAWSGLGLTEAFF
TRBJ1-5	TRBD1	.	TRBV11-3	TGTGCCAGCAGCTTAAAAGGGAAAACAGGGGATCAGCCCCAGCATTTT	CASSLKGKTGDQPQHF
TRBJ2-3	.	.	TRBV6-5	TGTGCCAGCAGTTACGGCGACAGGAGCACAGATACGCAGTATTTT	CASSYGDRSTDTQYF
TRBJ1-5	.	few	TRBV5-1	TGCGCCAGCAGCTTGAACGGTAATCAGCCCCAGCATTTT	CASSLNGNQPQHF
TRBJ2-2	TRBD2	.	TRBV19	TGTGCCAGTACTCTAGCGGCCAAGAACACCGGGGAGCTGTTTTTT	CASTLAAKNTGELFF
TRBJ2-3	.	.	TRBV7-2	TGTGCCAGCAGTCGTATCCCCAGACAGAACACAGATACGCAGTATTTT	CASSRIPRQNTDTQYF
TRBJ1-1	.	.	TRBV12-3/TRBV12-4	TGTGCCAGCAGTTTTCAGGTTCGCACTGAAGCTTTCTTT	CASSFQVRTEAFF
TRBJ1-6	.	.	TRBV27	TGTGCCAGCAGAAGGGAGGAACTGGCACCCCTCCACTTT	CASRREELAPLHF
TRBJ1-4	.	.	TRBV28	TGTGCCAGCAGCCAACCGGGGTACGAACTGTTTTTT	CASSQPGYELFF
TRBJ2-6	.	.	TRBV28	TGTGCCAGCAGTTTCGGTCACTCTGGGGCCAACGTCCTGACTTTC	CASSFGHSGANVLTF
TRBJ2-5	.	once	TRBV2	TGTGCCAGCAGTGTGGACTTTGCCCAAGAGACCCAGTACTTC	CASSVDFAQETQYF
TRBJ2-2	.	.	TRBV9	TGTGCCAGCAGCGTAGATTCAGGGGTTTACACCGGGGAGCTGTTTTTT	CASSVDSGVYTGELFF
TRBJ2-1	.	.	TRBV7-9	TGTGCCAGCAGCACCGGGTACTCCTACAATGAGCAGTTCTTC	CASSTGYSYNEQFF
TRBJ1-6	.	.	TRBV6-5	TGTGCCAGCAGTTCCCGTGGGAGAGATTCACCCCTCCACTTT	CASSSRGRDSPLHF
TRBJ1-3	.	.	TRBV18	TGTGCCAGCTCACCCCAAGCGGTGAACTCTGGAAACACCATATATTTT	CASSPQAVNSGNTIYF
TRBJ2-1	.	.	TRBV7-2	TGTGCCAGCAGCTTAGCGGCATACAATGAGCAGTTCTTC	CASSLAAYNEQFF
TRBJ2-5	TRBD2	.	TRBV27	TGTGCCAGCAGTTTAGCGGGGGGTCCACAAGAGACCCAGTACTTC	CASSLAGGPQETQYF
TRBJ1-6	.	few	TRBV7-6	TGTGCCAGCAGCTTAGAGGAGACGGGGATTAATTCACCCCTCCACTTT	CASSLEETGINSPLHF
TRBJ2-2	.	.	TRBV6-2/TRBV6-3	TGTGCCAGCAGCCCGGGCCTCACCGGGGAGCTGTTTTTT	CASSPGLTGELFF
TRBJ1-1	.	few	TRBV14	TGTGCCAGCAGCCAAGATTATCTCGGCAGAGGGAACACTGAAGCTTTCTTT	CASSQDYLGRGNTEAFF
TRBJ1-4	.	.	TRBV6-5	TGTGCCAGCAGTTACTCCCCGGTTACAACTAATGAAAAACTGTTTTTT	CASSYSPVTTNEKLFF
TRBJ2-1	.	.	TRBV14	TGTGCCAGCAGCCAAAGCGGCCGCGGGCTTGTCTACAATGAGCAGTTCTTC	CASSQSGRGLVYNEQFF
TRBJ1-3	.	.	TRBV28	TGTGCCACCAATCCCGTCGACAGCTCTGGAAACACCATATATTTT	CATNPVDSSGNTIYF
TRBJ2-1	.	few	TRBV3-1/TRBV3-2	TGTGCCAGCAGACAGGGGGGGGGCAATGAGCAGTTCTTC	CASRQGGGNEQFF
TRBJ1-3	.	.	TRBV6-5	TGTGCCAGCAGCCTTGACGACAGGGGAAACACCATATATTTT	CASSLDDRGNTIYF
TRBJ2-1	.	.	TRBV5-4	TGTGCCAGCAGCGGGCTTGGGACACCAGACAATGAGCAGTTCTTC	CASSGLGTPDNEQFF
TRBJ2-3	TRBD2	.	TRBV28	TGTGCCAGCAGTTCCGCGGAGCGGGGGGGCTCAGATACGCAGTATTTT	CASSSAERGGSDTQYF
TRBJ2-2	.	.	TRBV6-5	TGTGCCAGCAGTTATGGGCAGACCGGGGAGCTGTTTTTT	CASSYGQTGELFF
TRBJ1-2	.	.	TRBV5-8	TGTGCCAGCAGCTCTGACAGGAGAGGCTACACCTTC	CASSSDRRGYTF
TRBJ2-3	.	.	TRBV6-1	TGTGCCAGCAGTGAAGGATGGAGGGTGGATACGCAGTATTTT	CASSEGWRVDTQYF
TRBJ1-4	TRBD1	.	TRBV4-2	TGTGCCAGCAGCCGGGGACAGGGGGTTGAAAAACTGTTTTTT	CASSRGQGVEKLFF
TRBJ2-7	.	.	TRBV27	TGTGCCAGCAGTTTTTCGACAGGAGCCTCCTACGAGCAGTACTTC	CASSFSTGASYEQYF
TRBJ2-5	TRBD1	.	TRBV3-1/TRBV3-2	TGTGCCAGCAGCCAAATGGGGGCAACCATGGGACAGCAAGAGACCCAGTACTTC	CASSQMGATMGQQETQYF
TRBJ1-1	.	.	TRBV6-6	TGTGCCAGCAGTTACCCCCGGGGAGGTAAGGAGACTGAAGCTTTCTTT	CASSYPRGGKETEAFF
TRBJ2-7	TRBD1	.	TRBV7-2	TGTGCCAGCAGCTTAGGGGGACAGATCTCCTACGAGCAGTACTTC	CASSLGGQISYEQYF